Described below is a single T cell receptor (beta chain) sequence and its context. Antigen unknown. The CDR3 runs 17 residues. V lost 0 bases to trimming and J lost 0 bases, with 12 bases between them. Germline lookup yields CDR1 SGDLS and CDR2 YYNGEE. This entry is derived from a study of T cell responses to AZD1222 COVID-19 vaccine. Whole-study results and caveats: Nearly half of spike-specific TCRs reportedly go after variant regions that carry no mutations. Repertoire sampling was restricted to post-peak T cell response timepoints. There were mostly white British donors and more females than males, and clonal diversity was possibly underestimated. Compared with day 0, the breadth and depth of the Spike-specific TCR repertoire rose significantly after two doses of AZD1222.

TCRdb keeps only in-frame clones here, not all; method: immunoSEQ multiplex PCR. Here the sample spans more than 85,000 clones, around 87% being singletons. This receptor was obtained from an adult who received the AZD1222 COVID-19 vaccine. Sequenced material: peripheral blood, taken 28 days after the second AZD1222 dose. This chain connects TRBV9 to TRBJ1-4, with a tentative D call TRBD1 (5 bases). As DNA, the CDR3 is TGTGCCAGCAGCGTAGAAGGGGATAGGGCAACTAATGAAAAACTGTTTTTT. Amino acids: CASSVEGDRATNEKLFF.